The T cell receptor beta chain under discussion was sequenced for a study of Ad26.COV2.S vaccination and SARS-CoV-2 variants (dated by TCRdb to about 2021). The study in broad terms: Vaccine-arm donors came from COV1001, a multicentre, randomized, double-blind, placebo-controlled phase I-IIa trial of Ad26.COV2.S in healthy adults. Ad26.COV2.S was administered intramuscularly at a dose of 5x10^10 or 1x10^11 viral particles, either as one shot or as two shots given 56 days apart. The specificity and breadth of SARS-CoV-2-reactive T cell receptors after Ad26.COV2.S vaccination were assessed by TCRbeta repertoire sequencing. Trial participants were randomized into five groups of five: low-dose or high-dose Ad26.COV2.S given once or twice, or placebo on both occasions. A total of around 32 samples were included in the TCR-sequenced set, comprising about 20 Ad26.COV2.S vaccine recipients, 5 placebo recipients and 8 SARS-CoV-2 convalescent individuals. Investigators did not know the trial group allocation while performing experiments and assessing outcomes. Broad study findings and their caveats: The authors noted that total T cell responses may have been underestimated by the TCR breadth and depth analyses. Comparable non-spike TCR breadth was observed between vaccine and placebo recipients, consistent with only spike being contained in the vaccine. Substantial breadth of spike-specific CD8+ and CD4+ T cell responses was reported after vaccination. Higher spike-specific TCR breadth was observed in Ad26.COV2.S recipients than in placebo recipients (P = 0.0014). The study was not powered to compare responses between vaccine doses or regimens.

The intended sense of this specimen's treatment or condition label: roughly 20 received Ad26.COV2.S at low or high dose, single or two shots; roughly five received placebo; per-sample allocation not given. Repertoires of vaccine and placebo recipients were sequenced from samples collected on day 63 after the first injection. Between 29 July and 7 August 2020, Cohort 1b enrolled 20 to 30 adults aged 18-55 years at one site in Boston, USA. Ad26.COV2.S consisted of a replication-incompetent adenovirus type 26 vector by which a prefusion-stabilized SARS-CoV-2 spike protein from the original Wuhan strain was expressed. The germline V gene (reference sequence) sets CDR1 to LNHDA and CDR2 to SQIVND. From cysteine to phenylalanine, the CDR3 is 16 amino acids long. The only DNA kept is the CDR3, 48 bases in frame from the first base. Trimming leaves V shorter by 6 bases and J shorter by 0 bases, with the junction holding 10 bases beyond the gene matches.

TCRbeta CDR3 regions were sequenced with the immunoSEQ Assay. After extraction, genomic DNA underwent amplification by bias-controlled multiplex PCR, followed by high-throughput sequencing. The original methods were these. To quantify the absolute abundance of every unique TCRbeta CDR3 region, sequences were collapsed and filtered. T cell fraction was estimated by normalizing TCRbeta template counts to usable DNA, which was measured by amplifying reference genes present in all nucleated cells. Repertoire TCRs were annotated as SARS-CoV-2-specific by exact matching of V gene, CDR3 amino acid sequence and J gene to a known reactive TCR set. The reference SARS-CoV-2 TCR set was derived from MIRA and filtered for enrichment in COVID-19-positive ImmuneCODE repertoires, a step that removed public or cross-reactive TCRs. Using the MIRA antigens, annotated TCRs were further analysed by specific ORF or by position within an ORF. Depth was the summed frequency of annotated unique rearrangements, while breadth was defined as annotated unique rearrangements over total unique productive rearrangements. Two-sided Wilcoxon rank-sum tests were applied when comparing TCR breadth between groups. TCRdb provides this immuneACCESS table in a form limited to in-frame rearrangements. Some clones are lacking; in checked studies, under half of them reflect an unresolved V gene, and why the rest are absent is not known. V and J calls and clone size are given by that table; D and trimming were obtained from the DNA. The sample profile shows around 450,000 clones; around 89% of them were found once. The ten largest make up about 4% of the sample.

Comments on this clone: This receptor's antigen is unknown. The record has no base qualities; no much larger clone is one base away.

The chain couples TRBV19 to TRBJ2-7, with 8 bases aligning to TRBD1. The clonotype was recovered from a person aged 18-65 years who received the Ad26.COV2.S COVID-19 vaccine or a placebo. Here the sequenced sample was peripheral blood, taken in a trial of Ad26.COV2.S vaccine versus placebo. The DNA is as follows: TGTGCCAGTAGCCACAGGGGGGCAGGTAGCTCCTACGAGCAGTACTTC. Its protein is CASSHRGAGSSYEQYF.